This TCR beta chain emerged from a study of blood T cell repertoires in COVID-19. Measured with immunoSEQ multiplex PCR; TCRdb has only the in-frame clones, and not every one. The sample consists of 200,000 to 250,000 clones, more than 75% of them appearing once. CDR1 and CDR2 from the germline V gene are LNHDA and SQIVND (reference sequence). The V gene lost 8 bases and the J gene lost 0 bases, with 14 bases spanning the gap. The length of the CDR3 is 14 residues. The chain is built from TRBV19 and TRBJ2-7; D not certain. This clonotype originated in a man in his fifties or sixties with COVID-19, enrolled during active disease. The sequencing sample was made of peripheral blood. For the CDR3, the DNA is TGTGCCAGTTCTAAGAAACTATCCTCCTACGAGCAGTACTTC. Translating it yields CASSKKLSSYEQYF.